This passage covers 28 T cell receptor beta chains from one sample sequenced in a study of cytomegalovirus exposure and HLA in healthy donors. In the PCR, 60 Vbeta and 13 Jbeta primers were used. Measured with immunoSEQ multiplex PCR; TCRdb has only the in-frame clones, and not every one. Altogether fewer than 200,000 clones are present, around 82% being singletons, with the ten largest covering around 1.5%. The sample was PBMCs. The receptor set was obtained from a male donor in good health and CMV-seronegative.

The chain recombines TRBV6-1 with TRBJ1-5; D may be TRBD1 (6 bases). CDR3 size: 13 residues. Between the trimmed V and J ends, which lost 10 bases and 7 bases, there was a span of 17 bases. Germline V gene data show CDR1 as MNHNS and CDR2 as SASEGT. CDR3 sequence: CATMTTGSQPQHF. The CDR3 DNA reads as TGTGCCACTATGACGACAGGCTCGCAGCCCCAGCATTTT.

V gene TRBV7-8 combines with J gene TRBJ2-5; TRBD1 might be the D (5 bases). The CDR3 loop spans 14 amino acids. The V end lost 1 base, the J end lost 5 bases, and 11 bases lay between the germline ends. Germline CDR1 and CDR2: SGHVS and FQNEAQ. CDR3 protein: CASSLVIGAETQYF. CDR3 DNA sequence: TGTGCCAGCAGCTTAGTCATAGGGGCTGAGACCCAGTACTTC.

The CDR3 here is CASSLAGGRGQFF. CDR3 in DNA: TGTGCCAGCAGCTTAGCGGGGGGTCGTGGGCAGTTCTTC. The chain links TRBV7-9 to TRBJ2-1; TRBD2 might be the D (6 bases). Germline-derived CDR1 and CDR2 are SEHNR and FQNEAQ (reference sequence). V dropped 0 bases and J dropped 12 bases, with 12 bases sitting between them. The CDR3 has 13 amino acids.

V gene TRBV6-5 combines with J gene TRBJ2-3, with 13 bases matching TRBD2. This CDR3 has 16 residues. CDR1 MNHEY and CDR2 SVGAGI come from the germline V gene. Trimming removed 0 bases from V and 5 bases from J; junction bases left unmatched: 2. CDR3 amino acids: CASSYSLAGGVDTQYF. For the CDR3, the DNA is TGTGCCAGCAGTTACTCACTAGCGGGAGGGGTAGATACGCAGTATTTT.

The V call is TRBV5-6, the J call TRBJ2-1, with 10 bases identical to TRBD2. V lost 4 bases to trimming and J lost 8 bases; unmatched junction nucleotides: 12. Germline lookup yields CDR1 SGHDT and CDR2 YYEEEE. The CDR3 totals 16 residues. In DNA form, the CDR3 reads TGTGCCAGCAGCCTACAAAGCGGGAGGGCCATGTATGAGCAGTTCTTC. Protein: CASSLQSGRAMYEQFF.

This clone was seen a handful of times. The rearrangement joins TRBV5-4 to TRBJ1-1, with D perhaps TRBD1 (6 bases). V shed 3 bases and J shed 1 base, with 7 bases lying between them. Germline-derived CDR1 and CDR2 are SGHNT and YYREEE (reference sequence). The CDR3 loop spans 13 amino acids. CDR3 sequence reads: CASSWGQNTEAFF. The CDR3 DNA follows: TGTGCCAGCAGCTGGGGACAGAACACTGAAGCTTTCTTT.

The chain employs TRBV29-1 and TRBJ2-5; TRBD1 is a possible D gene (6 bases). CDR1 and CDR2 from the germline V gene are SQVTM and ANQGSEA. V was shortened by 3 bases and J by 2 bases, with 10 bases between the two germline ends. The length of the CDR3 is 13 residues. CDR3 residues: CSVDLTGQETQYF. The CDR3 DNA reads as TGCAGCGTTGATCTGACAGGTCAAGAGACCCAGTACTTC.

The chain joins TRBV11-2 to TRBJ2-5, with 9 nucleotides matching TRBD1. The V and J ends lost 6 bases and 7 bases, in that order; junction bases with no gene match: 12. The CDR3 runs 15 residues. Germline V gene data show CDR1 as SGHAT and CDR2 as FQNNGV. In nucleotides, the CDR3 is TGTGCCAGCAGGGAGTCCCGGGACAGGGCGTGGACCCAGTACTTC. This codes for CASRESRDRAWTQYF.

This clone was seen more than once but under ten times. The rearrangement links TRBV5-1 to TRBJ2-7, with D perhaps matching TRBD1 (8 bases). Per germline, CDR1 SGHRS and CDR2 YFSETQ. The CDR3 totals 15 residues. Trimming left V 3 bases short and J 3 bases short, with 16 bases between. Here the CDR3 DNA reads TGCGCCAGCAGCTCCTACAGGGGGGGGATCTACGAGCAGTACTTC. Protein product: CASSSYRGGIYEQYF.

J is TRBJ2-3 and V is TRBV4-3; TRBD2 matches 9 bases. J was trimmed by 6 bases and V by 2 bases; bases with no gene match: 3. The CDR3 extends over 14 amino acids. Germline CDR1 is LGHNA and CDR2 is YSLEER. The CDR3 DNA sequence: TGCGCCAGCAGCCAACTAGCGGGACGGGATACGCAGTATTTT. This encodes CASSQLAGRDTQYF.

This chain links TRBV4-3 with TRBJ2-3; 7 bases fit TRBD1. CDR1 is LGHNA, CDR2 YSLEER, per germline. The CDR3 length is 15 residues. Trimming removed 0 bases from V and 6 bases from J; junction bases left unmatched: 6. CDR3 loop: CASSQDRRGLDTQYF. Here the CDR3 DNA reads TGCGCCAGCAGCCAAGATAGAAGGGGGCTTGATACGCAGTATTTT.

This rearrangement joins TRBV9 to TRBJ1-1; no reliable D call. CDR1 is SGDLS and CDR2 is YYNGEE in the germline V gene. There are 12 residues in the CDR3. V shed 3 bases and J shed 5 bases, with 8 bases lying between them. As DNA, the CDR3 is TGTGCCAGCAGCGGCCCGAGGACTGAAGCTTTCTTT. It yields the protein CASSGPRTEAFF.

As to this clone: Other DNA sequences in the sample encode the same CDR3. The chain recombines TRBV27 with TRBJ1-2; 10 bases fit TRBD1. Losses at the gene ends were 5 bases for V and 6 bases for J; bases not matched to a gene: 12. The CDR3 has 16 amino acids. Germline loops: CDR1 MNHEY, CDR2 SMNVEV (reference sequence). CDR3 in DNA: TGTGCCAGCAGTACGCAGCCGGGACAGGGGTACCATGGCTACACCTTC. Translation gives CASSTQPGQGYHGYTF.

This chain uses TRBV29-1 with TRBJ2-3; no firm D call. In germline, CDR1 is SQVTM, CDR2 ANQGSEA. CDR3 length equals 13 residues. Trimming cost V 3 bases and J 6 bases, with 13 bases left between them. CDR3 loop: CSVDMAVADTQYF. The CDR3 region has the DNA TGCAGCGTTGACATGGCAGTTGCTGATACGCAGTATTTT.

V and J are TRBV5-5 and TRBJ2-7, with TRBD1 as a possible D gene (6 bases). This CDR3 is 14 amino acids long. Germline values: CDR1 SGHKS, CDR2 YYEKEE (reference sequence). V lost 0 bases and J 1 base, leaving 8 bases between the germline ends. The CDR3 protein is CASSLVQGSYEQYF. The CDR3 bases are TGTGCCAGCAGCTTGGTACAGGGATCCTACGAGCAGTACTTC.

V is TRBV13 and J is TRBJ2-1; TRBD2 agrees at 7 bases. The CDR3 is 16 amino acids. The V and J ends lost 5 bases and 1 base, in that order; junction bases with no gene match: 8. Germline-derived CDR1 and CDR2 are PRHDT and FYEKMQ (reference sequence). This CDR3 reads CASSPQGGSSYNEQFF. As DNA, the CDR3 is TGTGCCAGCAGCCCCCAGGGCGGGAGTTCCTACAATGAGCAGTTCTTC.

The rearrangement joins TRBV5-1 to TRBJ2-4; maybe TRBD2 (7 bases). Germline assignment: CDR1 SGHRS and CDR2 YFSETQ. Trimming left V 1 base short and J 0 bases short, with 14 bases between. The CDR3 contains 17 residues. The CDR3 sequence is CASSLWGGREAKNIQYF. CDR3 nucleotide sequence: TGCGCCAGCAGCTTGTGGGGGGGCAGGGAAGCCAAAAACATTCAGTACTTC.

The V call is TRBV9, the J call TRBJ2-1; D remains unclear. Germline V gives CDR1 SGDLS, CDR2 YYNGEE. The germline V and J ends were trimmed by 4 bases and 6 bases, with 14 bases remaining between them. This CDR3 is built from 14 residues. This CDR3 reads CASSSLTRFNEQFF. The CDR3 nucleotides are TGTGCCAGCAGCTCCTTGACTCGTTTCAATGAGCAGTTCTTC.

The rearrangement uses TRBV27 and TRBJ1-3; TRBD1 is a possible D gene (5 bases). V dropped 3 bases and J dropped 0 bases, with 9 bases sitting between them. Germline V gene sequence: CDR1 MNHEY, CDR2 SMNVEV (reference sequence). The length of the CDR3 is 15 residues. Here the CDR3 DNA reads TGTGCCAGCAGTTTCCAGGGTGGCTCTGGAAACACCATATATTTT. Amino acid sequence: CASSFQGGSGNTIYF.

The chain has TRBV1 and TRBJ1-6; the D call TRBD1 from the table was never checked on the DNA. TRBV1 is annotated as a pseudogene. This CDR3 has 17 amino acids. The chain's CDR3 is CTSRSLRDRGNNSPLHF. The DNA of the CDR3 is TGCACCAGCAGATCACTACGGGACAGGGGAAATAATTCACCCCTCCACTTT.

The CDR3 protein is CASSEGQGAQPQHF. The CDR3 bases are TGTGCCAGCAGTGAAGGACAGGGAGCCCAGCCCCAGCATTTT. V usage is TRBV6-5 and J usage is TRBJ1-5; 8 nucleotides align to TRBD1. V was pared by 5 bases and J by 7 bases, with 7 bases of the junction left unmatched. Germline V CDR1 and CDR2: MNHEY, SVGAGI. This CDR3 spans 14 amino acids.

This chain uses TRBV2 with TRBJ1-2; the D is unclear. The CDR3 is 15 amino acids. Germline V lookup: CDR1 SNHLY, CDR2 FYNNEI. Between the trimmed V and J ends, which lost 6 bases and 6 bases, there was a span of 20 bases. The CDR3 DNA is TGTGCCAGCAGCGGAACCCAACCCCGTCGGGATGGCTACACCTTC. This translates into CASSGTQPRRDGYTF.

There are a few counts of this clone. The chain employs TRBV7-8 and TRBJ1-5, with D tentatively TRBD1 (5 bases). The CDR3 runs to 14 residues. V was cut by 1 base and J by 9 bases, with 13 bases left in between. Germline V gene lookup returns CDR1 SGHVS and CDR2 FQNEAQ. The CDR3 bases are TGTGCCAGCAGCTTAGAGGCAGGGTATATGCCCCAGCATTTT. Its protein product is CASSLEAGYMPQHF.

The count of this clone is one. The gene calls are TRBV19 and TRBJ1-5; TRBD1 matches 7 bases. Germline assignment: CDR1 LNHDA and CDR2 SQIVND (reference sequence). The CDR3 is 13 residues long. The J segment lost 5 bases and the V segment lost 6 bases, leaving 4 bases of the junction unmatched. As DNA, the CDR3 is TGTGCCAGTAGGGGACAGTCCCATCAGCCCCAGCATTTT. It specifies CASRGQSHQPQHF.

In its sample, this clone was seen a few times. This chain uses TRBV4-2 with TRBJ1-2; 12 bases map to TRBD1. With 0 bases clipped from V and 9 bases from J, the junction kept 2 bases outside the gene matches. The CDR3 runs 14 residues. Germline V gene lookup returns CDR1 LGHNA and CDR2 YNFKEQ. Written as DNA, the CDR3 is TGTGCCAGCAGCCAAGAGGGACAGGGGGCGAGCTACACCTTC. Its protein is CASSQEGQGASYTF.

The V gene is TRBV5-1, the J gene TRBJ1-1; 10 nucleotides match TRBD1. CDR3 size: 15 residues. J gave up 4 bases and V 3 bases, and 6 bases lay outside the gene matches. Germline CDR1 is SGHRS and CDR2 is YFSETQ. Here the CDR3 DNA reads TGCGCCAGCAGCTCAGGACAGGGGGGGGTCACTGAAGCTTTCTTT. Protein: CASSSGQGGVTEAFF.

The chain is built from TRBV28 and TRBJ2-7; tentative D call: TRBD1 (5 bases). The CDR3 runs to 15 residues. Trimming pared 6 bases from V and 0 bases from J, leaving 15 bases between. Germline lookup yields CDR1 MDHEN and CDR2 SYDVKM. CDR3 nucleotide sequence: TGTGCCAGCAGACGCACAGGTCTAAGCTCCTACGAGCAGTACTTC. This gives the protein CASRRTGLSSYEQYF. Using reference TRBV28 and TRBJ2-7 for the parts outside the CDR3, the full variable domain is DVKVTQSSRYLVKRTGEKVFLECVQDMDHENMFWYRQDPGLGLRLIYFSYDVKMKEKGDIPEGYSVSREKKERFSLILESASTNQTSMYLCASRRTGLSSYEQYFGPGTRLTVT.

The J gene is TRBJ2-7, the V gene TRBV18; D gene ambiguous. CDR1 is KGHSH and CDR2 is LQKENI in the germline V gene. The ends were cut back, 0 bases at V and 6 bases at J, with 9 bases in the middle. CDR3 length equals 13 residues. CDR3 protein: CASSPPLGFEQYF. CDR3 nucleotide sequence: TGTGCCAGCTCACCACCCCTAGGTTTCGAGCAGTACTTC.